This T cell receptor beta chain was identified in a study of shared clonotypes between healthy human individuals. Study results and caveats: Rarefaction indicated that sorted-subset sequencing remained incomplete although depth was large.

In the sorted-subset replicate PCRs, approximately 200 ng DNA, 25,000 to 30,000 T cell genomes, was used. Assay: immunoSEQ multiplex PCR; the TCRdb copy retains only in-frame clones and omits some. The sample holds about 1.5 million clones; around 97% are singletons and the top ten take approximately 1.1%. The CDR3 consists of 15 residues. Trimming at V came to 6 bases and at J to 2 bases, leaving 10 bases not matched to a gene. Germline V gives CDR1 MNHNY, CDR2 SVGAGI (reference sequence). Regarding this clone: What it binds is unknown.

What was sequenced was naive CD4+ T cells sorted from blood. Subset: CD45RA+ positively selected. This rearrangement joins TRBV6-6 to TRBJ2-7, with 7 bases fitting TRBD1. This TCR derives from a man aged 25-45 years in good health. CDR3: CASRYRQGPTYEQYF. Written as DNA, the CDR3 is TGTGCCAGCAGGTACCGACAGGGCCCAACCTACGAGCAGTACTTC.